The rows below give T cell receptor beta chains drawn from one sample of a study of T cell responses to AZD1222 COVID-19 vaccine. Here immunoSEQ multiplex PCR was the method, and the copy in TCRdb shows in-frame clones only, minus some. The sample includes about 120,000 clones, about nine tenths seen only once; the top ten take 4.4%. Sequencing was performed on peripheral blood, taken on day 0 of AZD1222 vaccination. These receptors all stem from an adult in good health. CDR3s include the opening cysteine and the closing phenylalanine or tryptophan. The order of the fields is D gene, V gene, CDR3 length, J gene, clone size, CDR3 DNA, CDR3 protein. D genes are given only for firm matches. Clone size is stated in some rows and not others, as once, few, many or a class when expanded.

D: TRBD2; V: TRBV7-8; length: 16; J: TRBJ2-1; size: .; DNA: TGTGCCAGCAGCCCCCGTAGCGGGAGGCGCATGAATGAGCAGTTCTTC; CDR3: CASSPRSGRRMNEQFF
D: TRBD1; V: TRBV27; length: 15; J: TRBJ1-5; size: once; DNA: TGTGCCTGCAGTTTAACGGGACAGGGTAGCCAGCCCCAGCATTTT; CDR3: CACSLTGQGSQPQHF
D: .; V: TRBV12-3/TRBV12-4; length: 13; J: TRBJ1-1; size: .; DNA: TGTGCCAGCAGTACCCTGAGCGGGGTAGAAGCTTTCTTT; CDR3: CASSTLSGVEAFF
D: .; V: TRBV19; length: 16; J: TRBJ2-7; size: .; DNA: TGTGCCAGTAGTATCCGCCCGGGACCGGGTTTTGTTGAGCAGTACTTC; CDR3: CASSIRPGPGFVEQYF
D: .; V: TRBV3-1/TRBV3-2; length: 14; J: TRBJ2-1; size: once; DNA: TGTGCCAGCAGCCGCCGGCAGGGGCTAAATGAGCAGTTCTTC; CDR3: CASSRRQGLNEQFF
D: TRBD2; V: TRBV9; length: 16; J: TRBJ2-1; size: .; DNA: TGTGCCAGCAGCGTTTCTAGCGGGAGGGTTTACAATGAGCAGTTCTTC; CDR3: CASSVSSGRVYNEQFF
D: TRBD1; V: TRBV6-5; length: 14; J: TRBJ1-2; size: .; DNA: TGTGCCAGCAGTCGGACAGGGCGATTGGGTGGCTACACCTTC; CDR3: CASSRTGRLGGYTF
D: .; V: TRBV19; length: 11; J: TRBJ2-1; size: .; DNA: TGTGCCAGTAGTAGTTGGGTGGGGCAGTTCTTC; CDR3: CASSSWVGQFF
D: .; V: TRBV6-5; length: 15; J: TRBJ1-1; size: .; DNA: TGTGCCAGCAGTACTATGGGACCCATAGACGCTGAAGCTTTCTTT; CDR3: CASSTMGPIDAEAFF
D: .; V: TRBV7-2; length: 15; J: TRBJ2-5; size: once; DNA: TGTGCCAGCAGCCCACTTGTGGTGGGGGGAGAGACCCAGTACTTC; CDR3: CASSPLVVGGETQYF
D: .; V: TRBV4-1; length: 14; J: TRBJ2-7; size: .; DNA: TGCGCCAGCAGCCACACTTCCGGGACCTACGAGCAGTACTTC; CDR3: CASSHTSGTYEQYF
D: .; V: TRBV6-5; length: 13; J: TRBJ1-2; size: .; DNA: TGTGCCAGCAGAAGAACAGCTACCTATGGCTACACCTTC; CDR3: CASRRTATYGYTF
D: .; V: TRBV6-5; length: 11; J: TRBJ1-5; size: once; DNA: TGTGCCGCAGGGGAGATTCAGCCCCAGCATTTT; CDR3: CAAGEIQPQHF
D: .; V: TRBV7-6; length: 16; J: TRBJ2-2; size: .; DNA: TGTGCCAGCAGCGAGTATGGGGCAGGCACTTCCGGGGAGCTGTTTTTT; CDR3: CASSEYGAGTSGELFF
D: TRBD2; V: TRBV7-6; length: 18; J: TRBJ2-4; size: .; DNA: TGTGCCAGCAGCTTAGAGCGGGGGGACTGGTTAGCCAAAAACATTCAGTACTTC; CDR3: CASSLERGDWLAKNIQYF
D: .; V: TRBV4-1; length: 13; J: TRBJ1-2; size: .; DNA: TGCGCCAGCAGCCAAGACAGGACAGATGGCTACACCTTC; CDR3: CASSQDRTDGYTF
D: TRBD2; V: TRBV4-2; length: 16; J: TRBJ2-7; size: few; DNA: TGTGCCAGCAGCCAGGGCGGTGGACTAGAGGTTGACGAGCAGTACTTC; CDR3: CASSQGGGLEVDEQYF
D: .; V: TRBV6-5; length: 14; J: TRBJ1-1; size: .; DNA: TGTGCCAGCAGCCCCCTAGGGAGGAACACTGAAGCTTTCTTT; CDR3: CASSPLGRNTEAFF
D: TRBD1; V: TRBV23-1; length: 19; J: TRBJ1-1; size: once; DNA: TGCGCCAGCAGTCAAAACAGGGGGCGGGGCCGCAGGGTGGGCACTGAAGCTTTCTTT; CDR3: CASSQNRGRGRRVGTEAFF
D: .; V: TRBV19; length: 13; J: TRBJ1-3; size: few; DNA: TGTGCCAGTAGAGGGACGGATGGAAACACCATATATTTT; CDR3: CASRGTDGNTIYF
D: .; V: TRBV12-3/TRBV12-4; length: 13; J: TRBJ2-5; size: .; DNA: TGTGCCAGCAGTTTCGTCTACCAAGAGACCCAGTACTTC; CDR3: CASSFVYQETQYF
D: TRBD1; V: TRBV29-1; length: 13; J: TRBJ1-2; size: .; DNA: TGCAGCGTTGGGTTGCAGGGGGCATCTGGCTACACCTTC; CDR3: CSVGLQGASGYTF
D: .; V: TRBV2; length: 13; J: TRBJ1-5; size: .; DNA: TGTGCCAGCAACCCGACAGGTAATCAGCCCCAGCATTTT; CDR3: CASNPTGNQPQHF
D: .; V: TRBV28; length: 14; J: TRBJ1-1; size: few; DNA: TGTGCCAGCCTTTCCCGGGCGTTGGGCACTGAAGCTTTCTTT; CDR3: CASLSRALGTEAFF
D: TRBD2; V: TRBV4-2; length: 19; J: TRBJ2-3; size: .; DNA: TGTGCCAGCAGCCAAGATCTGGCCCAGCGGGGGGGCCGCACAGATACGCAGTATTTT; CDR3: CASSQDLAQRGGRTDTQYF
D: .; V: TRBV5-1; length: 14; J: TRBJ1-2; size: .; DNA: TGCGCCAGCAGCTTGGTGGGCAGTCACTTGGGCTACACCTTC; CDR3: CASSLVGSHLGYTF
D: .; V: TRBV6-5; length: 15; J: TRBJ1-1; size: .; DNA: TGTGCCAGCAGTAGAGGAGGGGCGAGAAACACTGAAGCTTTCTTT; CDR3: CASSRGGARNTEAFF
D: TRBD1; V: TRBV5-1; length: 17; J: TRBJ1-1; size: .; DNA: TGCGCCAGCAGCTTGTTGTCAGGGGGCGGGCGGACAACTGAAGCTTTCTTT; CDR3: CASSLLSGGGRTTEAFF
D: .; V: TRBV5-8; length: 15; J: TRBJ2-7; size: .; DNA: TGTGCCAGCAGCTTGAGATTGGCCAGGACCTACGAGCAGTACTTC; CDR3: CASSLRLARTYEQYF
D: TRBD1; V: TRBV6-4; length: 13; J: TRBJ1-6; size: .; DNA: TGTGCCAGCAGCACAGGGGGTAATTCACCCCTCCACTTT; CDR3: CASSTGGNSPLHF
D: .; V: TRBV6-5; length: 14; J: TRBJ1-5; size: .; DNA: TGTGCCAGCAGCCCCTACGGACCCAATCAGCCCCAGCATTTT; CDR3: CASSPYGPNQPQHF
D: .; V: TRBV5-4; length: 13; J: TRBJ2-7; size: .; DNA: TGTGCCAGCAGCTTGGTGTCCCAGGGCGAGCAGTACTTC; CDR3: CASSLVSQGEQYF
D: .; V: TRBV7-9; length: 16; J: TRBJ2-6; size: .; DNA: TGTGCCAGCAGCACCCTCTTAGGAGACGGGGCCAACGTCCTGACTTTC; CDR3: CASSTLLGDGANVLTF
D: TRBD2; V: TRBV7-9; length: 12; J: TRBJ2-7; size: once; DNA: TGTGCCAGCAGCTCAGCGGGGAACGAGCAGTACTTC; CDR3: CASSSAGNEQYF
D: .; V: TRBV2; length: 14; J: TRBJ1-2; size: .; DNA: TGTGCCAGCAGTGTTGGGGGCCCGGGATATGGCTACACCTTC; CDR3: CASSVGGPGYGYTF
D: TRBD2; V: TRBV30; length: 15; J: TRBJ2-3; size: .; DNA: TGTGCCTGGAGTCCAGGCGGGGGGGTAACAGATACGCAGTATTTT; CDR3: CAWSPGGGVTDTQYF
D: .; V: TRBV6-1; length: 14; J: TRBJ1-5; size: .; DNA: TGTGCCAGCAGTGAAGTTGGCAGCAATCAGCCCCAGCATTTT; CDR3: CASSEVGSNQPQHF
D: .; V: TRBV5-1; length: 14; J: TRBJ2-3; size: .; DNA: TGCGCCAGCAGGGTGGACTGGTGGACAGATACGCAGTATTTT; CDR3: CASRVDWWTDTQYF
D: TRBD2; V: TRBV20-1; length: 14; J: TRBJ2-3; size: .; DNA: TGCAGTGCTAGTATTGCGGGGGGTCGGGATACGCAGTATTTT; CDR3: CSASIAGGRDTQYF
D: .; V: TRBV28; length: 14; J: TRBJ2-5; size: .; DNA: TGTGCCAGCAGTTCTGGACAGCATCAAGAGACCCAGTACTTC; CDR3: CASSSGQHQETQYF
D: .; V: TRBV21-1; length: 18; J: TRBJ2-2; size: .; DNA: TGTGCCAGCAGCAAAAAGGGGGAGAGGACAGGGAAAACCGGGGAGCTGTTTTTT; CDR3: CASSKKGERTGKTGELFF
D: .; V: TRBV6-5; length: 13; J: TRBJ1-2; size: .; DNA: TGTGCCAGCAAGGTTGGGGCTCTCTATGGCTACACCTTC; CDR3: CASKVGALYGYTF
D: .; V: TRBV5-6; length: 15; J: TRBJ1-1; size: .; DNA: TGTGCCAGCAGCTTTTTCGGGGTCGGGTACACTGAAGCTTTCTTT; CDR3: CASSFFGVGYTEAFF
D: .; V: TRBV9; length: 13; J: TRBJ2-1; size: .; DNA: TGTGCCAGCAGCGTAGTTACTCTTGATGAGCAGTTCTTC; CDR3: CASSVVTLDEQFF
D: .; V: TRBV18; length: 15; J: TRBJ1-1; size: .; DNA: TGTGCCAGCTCACCTCAGCCAGGCGTTGACACTGAAGCTTTCTTT; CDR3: CASSPQPGVDTEAFF
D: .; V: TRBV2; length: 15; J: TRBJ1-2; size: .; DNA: TGTGCCAGCAGTGAAGGAGACAGCGGTAACTATGGCTACACCTTC; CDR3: CASSEGDSGNYGYTF
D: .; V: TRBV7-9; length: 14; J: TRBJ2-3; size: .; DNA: TGTGCCAGCAGCTTAGGGGGAGAGTCTGATACGCAGTATTTT; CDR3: CASSLGGESDTQYF
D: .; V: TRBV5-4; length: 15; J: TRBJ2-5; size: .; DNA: TGTGCCAGCAGCTTGTGGGGATTTGGCCAAGAGACCCAGTACTTC; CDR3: CASSLWGFGQETQYF
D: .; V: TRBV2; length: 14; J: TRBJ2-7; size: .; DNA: TGTGCCAGCAGTGAATTGGGGGCCGCCATCGAGCAGTACTTC; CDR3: CASSELGAAIEQYF
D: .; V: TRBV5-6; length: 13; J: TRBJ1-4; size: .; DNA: TGTGCCAGCAGCCCGGGGGTGCGTGAAAAACTGTTTTTT; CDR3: CASSPGVREKLFF
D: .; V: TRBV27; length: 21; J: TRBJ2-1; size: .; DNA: TGTGCCAGCAGTTTATTTCAAGCGGTCTACGAACCAGTCCCTTCATACAATGAGCAGTTCTTC; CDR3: CASSLFQAVYEPVPSYNEQFF
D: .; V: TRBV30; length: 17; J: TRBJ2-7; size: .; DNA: TGTGCCTGGAGTCCCCTCCTTTCTAGCAGGGAAAAATACGAGCAGTACTTC; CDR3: CAWSPLLSSREKYEQYF
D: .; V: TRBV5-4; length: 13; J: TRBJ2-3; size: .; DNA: TGTGCCAGCAGCTTGCAAGGGACAGATACGCAGTATTTT; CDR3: CASSLQGTDTQYF
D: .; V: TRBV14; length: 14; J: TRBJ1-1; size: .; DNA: TGTGCCAGCGCGTTACAGCTTACGAACACTGAAGCTTTCTTT; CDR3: CASALQLTNTEAFF
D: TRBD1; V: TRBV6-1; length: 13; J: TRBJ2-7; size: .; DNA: TGTGCCAGCAGTGACAGGGGGAGTTACGAGCAGTACTTC; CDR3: CASSDRGSYEQYF
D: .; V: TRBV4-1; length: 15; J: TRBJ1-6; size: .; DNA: TGCGCCAGCAGCCAACCACAGGGAGCAAATTCACCCCTCCACTTT; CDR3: CASSQPQGANSPLHF
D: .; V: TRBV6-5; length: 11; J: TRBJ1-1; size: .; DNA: TGTGCCAGCAGTTACATGTCGGTAGCTTTCTTT; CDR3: CASSYMSVAFF